This TCR beta chain was recovered during a study of early T cells in non-severe SARS-CoV-2 infection. Across the whole study: Bulk RNA isolated from unsorted whole blood underwent sequencing; chains were not paired.

Worth noting for this clonotype: Antigen unknown.

The germline V and J ends were trimmed by 5 bases and 1 base, with 12 bases remaining between them. Looked up from germline, CDR1 is SEHNR and CDR2 is FQNEAQ (reference sequence). This CDR3 contains 14 residues. The study, taken as a whole, reports: Anti-spike CD8 responses were favored in VDJdb matching, and private and CD4 specificities were missed.

The TCR library protocol attached unique molecular identifiers to the individual cDNA molecules. TCRdb re-called the 5' RACE reads with MiXCR, one entry per CDR3 protein. The sample includes fewer than 85,000 distinct CDR3 sequences, around 16% of them seen just once. Material: whole blood. The chain uses TRBV7-9 and TRBJ2-7; D unclear. The TCR originated in an adult who was a healthcare worker with PCR-confirmed SARS-CoV-2 infection or an uninfected control (not recorded which). Here the CDR3 DNA reads TGTGCCAGCAGCCCCGGGTCCCCTTCCTACGAGCAGTACTTC. As protein: CASSPGSPSYEQYF.